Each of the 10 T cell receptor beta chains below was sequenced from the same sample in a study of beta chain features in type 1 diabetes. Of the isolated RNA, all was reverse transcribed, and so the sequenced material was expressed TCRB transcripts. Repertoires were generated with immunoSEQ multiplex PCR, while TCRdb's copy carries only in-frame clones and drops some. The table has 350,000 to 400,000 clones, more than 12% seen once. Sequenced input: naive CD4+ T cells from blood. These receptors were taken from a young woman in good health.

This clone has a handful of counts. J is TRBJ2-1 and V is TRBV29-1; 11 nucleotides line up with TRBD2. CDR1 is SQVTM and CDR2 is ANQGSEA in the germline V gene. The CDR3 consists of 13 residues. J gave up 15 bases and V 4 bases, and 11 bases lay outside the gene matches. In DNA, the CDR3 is TGCAGCGTTGTTCCCCTAGCGGGAGGAACAGGGTTCTTC. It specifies CSVVPLAGGTGFF.

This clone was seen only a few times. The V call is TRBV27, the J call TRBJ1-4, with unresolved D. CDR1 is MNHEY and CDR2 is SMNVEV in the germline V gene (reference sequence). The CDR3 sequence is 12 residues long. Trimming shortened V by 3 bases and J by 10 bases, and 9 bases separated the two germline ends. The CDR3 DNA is TGTGCCAGCAGTTTGCAGGTTGGAAAACTGTTTTTT. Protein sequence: CASSLQVGKLFF.

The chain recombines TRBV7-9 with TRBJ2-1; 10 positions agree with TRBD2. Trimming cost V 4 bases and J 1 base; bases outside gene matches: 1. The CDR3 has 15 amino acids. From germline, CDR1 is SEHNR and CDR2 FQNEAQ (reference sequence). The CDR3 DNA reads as TGTGCCAGCAGCTCGACTAGCGGGTCCTACAATGAGCAGTTCTTC. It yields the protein CASSSTSGSYNEQFF.

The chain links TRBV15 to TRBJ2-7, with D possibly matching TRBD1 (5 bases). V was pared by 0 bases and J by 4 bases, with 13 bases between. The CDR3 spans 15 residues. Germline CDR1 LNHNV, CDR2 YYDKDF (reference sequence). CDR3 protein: CATSRDRAGRYEQYF. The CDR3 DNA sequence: TGTGCCACCAGCAGAGATCGGGCAGGGCGGTACGAGCAGTACTTC.

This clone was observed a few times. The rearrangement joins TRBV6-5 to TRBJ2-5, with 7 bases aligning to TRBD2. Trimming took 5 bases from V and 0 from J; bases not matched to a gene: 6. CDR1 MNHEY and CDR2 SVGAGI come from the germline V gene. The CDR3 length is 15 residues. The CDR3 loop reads CASSRSLADQETQYF. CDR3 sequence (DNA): TGTGCCAGCAGTCGATCCCTAGCGGACCAAGAGACCCAGTACTTC.

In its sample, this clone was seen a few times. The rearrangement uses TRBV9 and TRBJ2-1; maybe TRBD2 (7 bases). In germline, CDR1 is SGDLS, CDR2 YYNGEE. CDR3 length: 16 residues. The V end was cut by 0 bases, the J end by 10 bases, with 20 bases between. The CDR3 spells CASSVGGGEGIFEQFF. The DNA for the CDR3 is TGTGCCAGCAGCGTAGGAGGGGGGGAGGGAATTTTCGAGCAGTTCTTC.

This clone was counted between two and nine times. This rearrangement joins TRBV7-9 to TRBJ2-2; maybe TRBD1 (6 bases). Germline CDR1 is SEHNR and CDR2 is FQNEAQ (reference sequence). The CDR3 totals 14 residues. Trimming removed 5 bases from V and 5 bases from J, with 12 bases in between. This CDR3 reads CASSQRGGTGELFF. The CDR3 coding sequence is TGTGCCAGCAGCCAACGAGGGGGAACCGGGGAGCTGTTTTTT.

CDR3 DNA sequence: TGTGCCTGGAAGCACAGGGGTTCCTACGAGCAGTACTTC. Translation gives CAWKHRGSYEQYF. The V call is TRBV30, the J call TRBJ2-7; 7 bases agree with TRBD1. Germline CDR1 GTSNPN, CDR2 SVGIG (reference sequence). This CDR3 spans 13 amino acids. Trimming at V came to 4 bases and at J to 1 base, leaving 4 bases not matched to a gene.

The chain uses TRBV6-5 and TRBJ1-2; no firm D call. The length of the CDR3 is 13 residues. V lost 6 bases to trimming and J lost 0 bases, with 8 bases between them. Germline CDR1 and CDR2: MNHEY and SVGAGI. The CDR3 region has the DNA TGTGCCAGCAGACCCGACACTAACTATGGCTACACCTTC. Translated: CASRPDTNYGYTF.

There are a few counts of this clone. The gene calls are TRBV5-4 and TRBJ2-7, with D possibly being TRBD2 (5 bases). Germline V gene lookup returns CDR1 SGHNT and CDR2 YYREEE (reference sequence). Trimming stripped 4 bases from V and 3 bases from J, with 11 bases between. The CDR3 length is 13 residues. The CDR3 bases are TGTGCCAGCAGCCCGACGGGAAACTACGAGCAGTACTTC. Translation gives CASSPTGNYEQYF.